This TCR beta chain emerged from a study of blood T cell repertoires in COVID-19. Turning to the study itself: The United States, Italy and Spain were the sources of the acute and convalescent COVID-19 samples. The cDNA or gDNA used as material had been derived from T cells, B-cell-depleted T cells, or PBMCs.

Source study methods: The authors estimated nucleated cell counts from reference gene primer amplification. Assay: immunoSEQ multiplex PCR; the TCRdb copy retains only in-frame clones and omits some. V and J calls and clone size are given by that table; D and trimming were obtained from the DNA. The profile covers about 140,000 clones, with over 75% appearing a single time and around 2.9% taken by the ten largest. J lost 2 bases, V lost 7 bases, and 1 base had no gene match. The germline gives CDR1 KGHDR, CDR2 SFDVKD. The CDR3 has 13 residues. The sequenced material came from peripheral blood. The clonotype was recovered from a man aged 50 to 59 with acute or convalescent COVID-19. This sequence joins TRBV24-1 and TRBJ2-7, with 10 bases that match TRBD1. CDR3 bases: TGTGCCACCAGAGGGACAGGGGCCTACGAGCAGTACTTC. Protein: CATRGTGAYEQYF.